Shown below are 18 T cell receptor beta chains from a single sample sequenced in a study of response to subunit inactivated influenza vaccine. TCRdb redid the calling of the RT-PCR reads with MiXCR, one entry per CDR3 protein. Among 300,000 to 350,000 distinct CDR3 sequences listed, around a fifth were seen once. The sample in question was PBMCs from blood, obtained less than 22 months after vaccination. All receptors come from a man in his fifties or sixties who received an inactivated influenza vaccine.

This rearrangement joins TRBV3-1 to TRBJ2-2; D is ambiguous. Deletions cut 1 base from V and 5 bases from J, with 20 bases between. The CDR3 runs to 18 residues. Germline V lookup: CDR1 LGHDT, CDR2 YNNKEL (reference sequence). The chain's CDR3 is CASSQVSLRVLGTGELFF. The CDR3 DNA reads TGTGCCAGCAGCCAAGTTAGCTTAAGGGTCCTAGGGACCGGGGAGCTGTTTTTT.

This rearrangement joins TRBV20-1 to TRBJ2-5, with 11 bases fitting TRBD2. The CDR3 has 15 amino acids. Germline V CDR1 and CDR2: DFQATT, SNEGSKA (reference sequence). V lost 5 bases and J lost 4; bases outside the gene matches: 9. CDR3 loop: CSARKLAGDPETQYF. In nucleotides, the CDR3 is TGCAGTGCTCGCAAACTAGCGGGAGATCCAGAGACCCAGTACTTC.

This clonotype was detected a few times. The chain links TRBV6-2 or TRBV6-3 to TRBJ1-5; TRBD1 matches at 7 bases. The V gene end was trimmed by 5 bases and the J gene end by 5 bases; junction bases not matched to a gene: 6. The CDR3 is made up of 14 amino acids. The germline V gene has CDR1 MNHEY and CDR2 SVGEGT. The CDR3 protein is CASSRTGRHQPQHF. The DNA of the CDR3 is TGTGCCAGCAGTCGGACAGGCCGGCATCAGCCCCAGCATTTT.

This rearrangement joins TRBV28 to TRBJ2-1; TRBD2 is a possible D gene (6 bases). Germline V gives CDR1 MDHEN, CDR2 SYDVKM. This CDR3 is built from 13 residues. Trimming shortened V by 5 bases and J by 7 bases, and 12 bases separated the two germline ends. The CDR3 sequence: CASSLEGSNEQFF. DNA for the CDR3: TGTGCCAGCAGTCTGGAGGGTTCGAATGAGCAGTTCTTC.

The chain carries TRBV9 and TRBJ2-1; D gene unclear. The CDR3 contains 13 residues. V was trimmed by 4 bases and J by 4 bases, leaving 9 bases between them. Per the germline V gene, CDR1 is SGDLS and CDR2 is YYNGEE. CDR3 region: CASSLTEYNEQFF. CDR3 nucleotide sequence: TGTGCCAGCAGCTTAACAGAATACAATGAGCAGTTCTTC.

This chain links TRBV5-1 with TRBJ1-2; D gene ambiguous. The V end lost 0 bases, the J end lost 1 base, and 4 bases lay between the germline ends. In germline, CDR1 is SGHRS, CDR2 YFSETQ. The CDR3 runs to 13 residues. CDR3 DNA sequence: TGCGCCAGCAGCTTGGACGTTAACTATGGCTACACCTTC. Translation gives CASSLDVNYGYTF.

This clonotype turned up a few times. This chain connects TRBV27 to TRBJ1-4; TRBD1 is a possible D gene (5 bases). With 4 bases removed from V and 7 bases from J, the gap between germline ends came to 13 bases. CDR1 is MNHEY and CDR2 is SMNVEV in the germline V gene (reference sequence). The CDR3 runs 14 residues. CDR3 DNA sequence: TGTGCCAGCAGTTCCCGACAGTTCCCTGAAAAACTGTTTTTT. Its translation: CASSSRQFPEKLFF.

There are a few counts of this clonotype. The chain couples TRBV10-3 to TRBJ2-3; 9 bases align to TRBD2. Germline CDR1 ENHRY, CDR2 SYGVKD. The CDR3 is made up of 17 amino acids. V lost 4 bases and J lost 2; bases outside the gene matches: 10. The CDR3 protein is CAISGGSASGNTDTQYF. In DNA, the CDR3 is TGTGCCATCAGTGGTGGGTCGGCTAGCGGGAACACAGATACGCAGTATTTT.

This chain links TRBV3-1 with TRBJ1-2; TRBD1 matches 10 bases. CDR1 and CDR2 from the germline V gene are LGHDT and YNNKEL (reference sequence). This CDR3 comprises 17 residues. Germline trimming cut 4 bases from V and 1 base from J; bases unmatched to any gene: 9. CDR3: CASSRGQGTSLNYGYTF. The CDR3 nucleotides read TGTGCCAGCAGCCGGGGACAGGGGACATCTCTTAACTATGGCTACACCTTC.

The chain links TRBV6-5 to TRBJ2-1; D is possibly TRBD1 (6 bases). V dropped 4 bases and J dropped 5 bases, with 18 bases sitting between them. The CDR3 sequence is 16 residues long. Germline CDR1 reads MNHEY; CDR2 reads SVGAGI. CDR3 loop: CASSSQGLVGHNEQFF. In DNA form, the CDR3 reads TGTGCCAGCAGTTCACAGGGTTTAGTAGGACACAATGAGCAGTTCTTC.

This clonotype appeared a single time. CDR3 sequence reads: CASSLILALDTGELFF. CDR3 nucleotide sequence: TGTGCCAGCAGTTTAATACTAGCGTTAGACACCGGGGAGCTGTTTTTT. This chain uses TRBV27 with TRBJ2-2, with 7 bases matching TRBD2. The CDR3 is 16 amino acids. CDR1 and CDR2 (germline): MNHEY, SMNVEV (reference sequence). The ends lost 2 bases at V and 3 bases at J; junction bases unmatched: 6.

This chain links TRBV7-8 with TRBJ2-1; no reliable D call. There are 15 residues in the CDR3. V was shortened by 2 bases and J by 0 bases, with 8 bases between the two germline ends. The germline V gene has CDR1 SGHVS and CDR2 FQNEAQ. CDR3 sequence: CASSLSAYSYNEQFF. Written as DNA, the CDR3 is TGTGCCAGCAGCTTATCGGCTTACTCCTACAATGAGCAGTTCTTC. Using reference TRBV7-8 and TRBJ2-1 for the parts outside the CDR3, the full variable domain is GAGVSQSPRYKVAKRGQDVALRCDPISGHVSLFWYQQALGQGPEFLTYFQNEAQLDKSGLPSDRFFAERPEGSVSTLKIQRTQQEDSAVYLCASSLSAYSYNEQFFGPGTRLTVL.

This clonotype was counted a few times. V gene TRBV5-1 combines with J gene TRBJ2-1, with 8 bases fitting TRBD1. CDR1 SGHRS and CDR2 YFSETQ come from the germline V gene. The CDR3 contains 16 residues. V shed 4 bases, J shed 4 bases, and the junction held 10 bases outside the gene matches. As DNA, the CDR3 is TGCGCCAGCAGCCCAGGGACAGGAGAGTTTTACAATGAGCAGTTCTTC. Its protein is CASSPGTGEFYNEQFF.

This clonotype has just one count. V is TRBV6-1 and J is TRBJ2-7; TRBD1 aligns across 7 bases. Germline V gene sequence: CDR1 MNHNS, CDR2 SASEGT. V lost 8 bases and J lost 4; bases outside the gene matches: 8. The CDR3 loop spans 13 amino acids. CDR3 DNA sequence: TGTGCCAGCGGACAGGATTGGAAATACGAGCAGTACTTC. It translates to CASGQDWKYEQYF.

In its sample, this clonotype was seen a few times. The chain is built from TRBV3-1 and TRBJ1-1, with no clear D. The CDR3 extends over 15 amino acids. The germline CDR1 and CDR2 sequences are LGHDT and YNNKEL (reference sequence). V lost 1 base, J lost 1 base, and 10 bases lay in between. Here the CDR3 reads CASSQGWSENTEAFF. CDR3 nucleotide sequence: TGTGCCAGCAGCCAAGGCTGGTCGGAGAACACTGAAGCTTTCTTT.

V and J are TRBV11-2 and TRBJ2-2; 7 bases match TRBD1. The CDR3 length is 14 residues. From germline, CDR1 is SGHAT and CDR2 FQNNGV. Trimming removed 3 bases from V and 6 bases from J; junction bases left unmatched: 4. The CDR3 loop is CASSFDRVPGELFF. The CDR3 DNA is TGTGCCAGCAGCTTTGACAGGGTACCCGGGGAGCTGTTTTTT. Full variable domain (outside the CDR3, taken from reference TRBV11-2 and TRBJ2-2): EAGVAQSPRYKIIEKRQSVAFWCNPISGHATLYWYQQILGQGPKLLIQFQNNGVVDDSQLPKDRFSAERLKGVDSTLKIQPAKLEDSAVYLCASSFDRVPGELFFGEGSRLTVL.

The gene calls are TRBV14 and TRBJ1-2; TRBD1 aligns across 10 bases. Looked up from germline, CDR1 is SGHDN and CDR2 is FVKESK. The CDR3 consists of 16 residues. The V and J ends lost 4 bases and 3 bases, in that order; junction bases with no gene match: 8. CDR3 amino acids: CASSPIVGTGDYGYTF. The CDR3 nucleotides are TGTGCCAGCAGCCCGATCGTAGGGACAGGGGACTATGGCTACACCTTC.

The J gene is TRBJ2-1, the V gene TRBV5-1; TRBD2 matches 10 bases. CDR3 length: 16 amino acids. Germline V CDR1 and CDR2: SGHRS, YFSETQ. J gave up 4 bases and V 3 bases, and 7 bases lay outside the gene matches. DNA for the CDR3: TGCGCCAGCAGCTCCTCCCTAGCGGGGGATTACAATGAGCAGTTCTTC. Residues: CASSSSLAGDYNEQFF.